These 6 T cell receptor beta chains were sequenced from one sample in a study of cytomegalovirus exposure and HLA in healthy donors. The PCR contained 60 Vbeta and 13 Jbeta primers. Assay: immunoSEQ multiplex PCR; the TCRdb copy retains only in-frame clones and omits some. The sample yields about 65,000 clones, 78% seen once. The sample consisted of PBMCs. The receptors were sampled from a girl between 10 and 17 years old in good health and CMV-seropositive.

The chain uses TRBV15 and TRBJ1-5; possible D gene TRBD1, 6 bases. The CDR3 runs 15 residues. CDR1 and CDR2 from the germline V gene are LNHNV and YYDKDF (reference sequence). V shed 1 base and J shed 6 bases, with 13 bases lying between them. DNA of the CDR3: TGTGCCACCAGCAGAGCGGCAGGGGTGATTCAGCCCCAGCATTTT. It codes for CATSRAAGVIQPQHF.

The rearrangement uses TRBV23-1 and TRBJ1-1; D remains ambiguous. TRBV23-1 is an ORF, and what it does is uncertain. The CDR3 has 11 residues. V lost 4 bases and J lost 7, with 7 bases in between. The CDR3 DNA reads as TGCGCCAGCAGTCCCGACTTTGAAGCTTTCTTT. Translation gives CASSPDFEAFF.

The chain recombines TRBV6-6 with TRBJ1-1; tentative D call: TRBD1 (5 bases). The CDR3 is 12 amino acids. Germline CDR1 MNHNY, CDR2 SVGAGI (reference sequence). The ends were cut back, 4 bases at V and 5 bases at J, with 8 bases in the middle. The CDR3 here is CASSWGETEAFF. Written as DNA, the CDR3 is TGTGCCAGCAGTTGGGGGGAAACTGAAGCTTTCTTT.

A word on this clone: This CDR3 is missing its conserved last phenylalanine or tryptophan, likely due to a read error. The DNA is omitted, as the CDR3 cannot be located on it reliably, and the CDR3 follows TCRdb's listing. This chain uses TRBV9 with TRBJ1-1. CDR1 and CDR2 (germline): SGDLS, YYNGEE. Including both end residues, the CDR3 is 12 amino acids long. This CDR3 is CASSVGSGRSFL.

This chain links TRBV5-1 with TRBJ1-3, with TRBD1 matching 7 bases. This CDR3 region has 15 residues. The V segment lost 3 bases and the J segment 0 bases; nucleotides outside the gene matches: 3. Germline CDR1 reads SGHRS; CDR2 reads YFSETQ. CDR3 in amino acids: CASSSNRGSGNTIYF. The CDR3 nucleotides read TGCGCCAGCAGCTCTAACAGGGGCTCTGGAAACACCATATATTTT.

This chain links TRBV19 with TRBJ1-6; D is unclear. Germline V CDR1 and CDR2: LNHDA, SQIVND (reference sequence). This CDR3 contains 16 residues. The ends were cut back, 3 bases at V and 0 bases at J, with 9 bases in the middle. CDR3 nucleotide sequence: TGTGCCAGTAGTATCCGCTCGGGCTCCTATAATTCACCCCTCCACTTT. Translating gives CASSIRSGSYNSPLHF.